This TCR beta chain was sequenced during a study of CD8+ T cells in alopecia areata. Study information: Oral tofacitinib (5 to 10 mg twice daily) was administered to treated patients. For 6 to 18 months, tofacitinib was taken, and 6 months off drug followed. Study-level results: Higher clonality was seen in lesional scalp than in normal scalp, especially in alopecia totalis/universalis.

Comment on this clone: The antigen remains undetermined.

The CDR3 length is 14 residues. The ends were cut back, 0 bases at V and 5 bases at J, with 10 bases in the middle. Germline lookup yields CDR1 MNHNY and CDR2 SVGAGI (reference sequence). RNA was isolated and reverse transcribed to cDNA, the sequencing template. This table comes from immunoSEQ multiplex PCR, and its TCRdb copy is limited to in-frame clones, with some not included. The table includes 120,000 or so clones, roughly 61% detected once. This clonotype was obtained from a human donor with alopecia areata. The chain joins TRBV6-6 to TRBJ2-5; no definite D call. The input for sequencing was CD4+ T cells sorted from blood, taken at week 0. CDR3 DNA sequence: TGTGCCAGCAGTTACTCGGGCAGTTCGGAGACCCAGTACTTC. Its translation: CASSYSGSSETQYF.